The 10 T cell receptor beta chains below come from one sample, sequenced in a study of T cells after somatic rescue of genetic block. Produced via immunoSEQ multiplex PCR; TCRdb's table is partial and in-frame only. The sample contains around 57,000 clones, 90% to 97% of which appear only once. Sequenced material: peripheral blood mononuclear cells (PBMCs). Receptor source: a child under two years old.

The chain joins TRBV27 to TRBJ1-1; 9 bases are a match to TRBD1. Germline V gene data show CDR1 as MNHEY and CDR2 as SMNVEV (reference sequence). The CDR3 extends over 14 amino acids. The V segment lost 0 bases and the J segment 4 bases; nucleotides outside the gene matches: 0. The CDR3 nucleotides read TGTGCCAGCAGTTTATCGGACAGGGGCACTGAAGCTTTCTTT. It encodes CASSLSDRGTEAFF.

This chain links TRBV28 with TRBJ2-2; either TRBD1 or TRBD2 may fit D (6 bases each). V lost 5 bases and J lost 1, with 14 bases in between. The length of the CDR3 is 16 residues. Germline CDR1 is MDHEN and CDR2 is SYDVKM. Here the CDR3 DNA reads TGTGCCAGCAGTCCCGCCGGGGGACAGAACACCGGGGAGCTGTTTTTT. Protein sequence: CASSPAGGQNTGELFF.

This clone appeared once. This rearrangement joins TRBV5-1 to TRBJ1-1; weak D call: TRBD1 (6 bases). The CDR3 has 13 amino acids. Germline assignment: CDR1 SGHRS and CDR2 YFSETQ. Trimming stripped 3 bases from V and 1 base from J, with 7 bases between. CDR3 sequence: CASSWGQNTEAFF. The CDR3 bases are TGCGCCAGCAGCTGGGGACAGAACACTGAAGCTTTCTTT.

Here the CDR3 DNA reads TGTGCCAGCAGTCCCCTTCAGGGGCGCGGAGGCTACACCTTC. Its translation: CASSPLQGRGGYTF. This chain joins TRBV27 and TRBJ1-2, with a possible D match to TRBD1 (6 bases). Trimming removed 5 bases from V and 8 bases from J, with 18 bases in between. Germline values: CDR1 MNHEY, CDR2 SMNVEV (reference sequence). This CDR3 contains 14 residues.

The genes are TRBV19 and TRBJ1-5, with D possibly being TRBD1 (6 bases). V gave up 5 bases and J gave up 3 bases, with 11 bases separating them. This CDR3 contains 14 residues. Germline V gene lookup returns CDR1 LNHDA and CDR2 SQIVND (reference sequence). CDR3: CASSSRQANQPQHF. The CDR3 nucleotides are TGTGCCAGTAGTTCTCGACAGGCCAATCAGCCCCAGCATTTT.

V is TRBV6-5 and J is TRBJ2-1; 10 nucleotides match TRBD2. CDR3 size: 15 residues. Looked up from germline, CDR1 is MNHEY and CDR2 is SVGAGI. The V gene end was trimmed by 5 bases and the J gene end by 4 bases; junction bases not matched to a gene: 5. CDR3 coding DNA: TGTGCCAGCAGTCCCCGGACTAGCGGATACAATGAGCAGTTCTTC. It yields the protein CASSPRTSGYNEQFF.

CDR3 in DNA: TGTGCCAGCTCACCGAGTGGGCAAGAGACCCAGTACTTC. It specifies CASSPSGQETQYF. The chain employs TRBV18 and TRBJ2-5, with no clear D. CDR3 length: 13 amino acids. Germline lookup yields CDR1 KGHSH and CDR2 LQKENI. V lost 3 bases and J lost 2, with 7 bases in between.

This sequence joins TRBV15 and TRBJ2-1; weak D call: TRBD2 (5 bases). CDR1 is LNHNV and CDR2 is YYDKDF in the germline V gene (reference sequence). The CDR3 runs to 13 residues. Trimming took off 0 bases at V and 9 bases at J, with 9 bases between the two ends. The DNA for the CDR3 is TGTGCCACCAGCAGAGATCGAGGGATTGAGCAGTTCTTC. Protein product: CATSRDRGIEQFF.

The rearrangement joins TRBV10-3 to TRBJ2-3; D gene unclear. Germline lookup yields CDR1 ENHRY and CDR2 SYGVKD. V was clipped by 0 bases and J by 1 base, with 5 bases between them. The CDR3 consists of 14 residues. The CDR3 region is CAISESYGTDTQYF. In DNA, the CDR3 is TGTGCCATCAGTGAGTCCTACGGCACAGATACGCAGTATTTT.

The gene calls are TRBV7-3 and TRBJ1-2; unclear D gene. CDR1 is SGHTA and CDR2 is FQGTGA in the germline V gene. V was clipped by 2 bases and J by 3 bases, with 10 bases between them. The CDR3 covers 14 residues. CDR3 residues: CASSLYRVDYGYTF. The DNA of the CDR3 is TGTGCCAGCAGCTTATATAGGGTCGACTATGGCTACACCTTC.